This TCR beta chain was sequenced for a study of T cell changes during pregnancy in multiple sclerosis. Profiling relied on immunoSEQ multiplex PCR, and the TCRdb table lists in-frame clones only, not all of them. Of around 99,000 clones listed, 80% to 95% are singletons. V was cut by 3 bases and J by 9 bases, with 12 bases left in between. This CDR3 has 14 residues. Germline V gene sequence: CDR1 ENHRY, CDR2 SYGVKD. The receptor was isolated from a female donor in good health, enrolled as a control in a pregnancy study. This chain joins TRBV10-3 and TRBJ1-6, with D possibly being TRBD1 (5 bases). Sequencing was performed on peripheral blood, taken in the third trimester of pregnancy. CDR3 sequence reads: CAISDRDKSSPLHF. The CDR3, as DNA: TGTGCCATCAGTGACAGGGATAAGAGTTCACCCCTCCACTTT.